This T cell receptor beta chain was sequenced during a study of tumor and adjacent non-tumor tissue in lung cancer. Study context: About 4.17 million productive TCRbeta reads were obtained per sample on average. The study, taken as a whole, reports: Tumor repertoires had a smaller top 100 clone share than normal lung. Shorter survival was associated with higher TCR diversity in tumors.

RNA was extracted from bulk tissue without any cell sorting. Between August and November 2014, newly diagnosed, chemotherapy-naive lung cancer patients underwent thoracic surgery in China. TCRbeta libraries were built with three rounds of nested PCR, modified from ARM-PCR. TCRdb reanalysed the multiplex PCR reads using MiXCR and keeps one entry per CDR3 protein. The sample lists 75,000 to 95,000 distinct CDR3 sequences; roughly two thirds were seen once. The germline V gene encodes CDR1 SGHAT and CDR2 FQNNGV. CDR3 length: 18 residues. With respect to this clonotype: Its antigen is as yet unknown. One end of the junction is discordant with germline, which a read error may explain.

Sequenced sample: lung tumor tissue. The chain combines TRBV11-2 with TRBJ2-5; TRBD2 is a possible D gene (7 bases). The receptor was isolated from a woman aged 40 to 50 with non-small cell lung cancer. DNA for the CDR3: TGTGCCAGCAGCCCTAAAAGGGGGGGGCCCCGCTTGCAAGAGATCCAGTACTTC. Protein: CASSPKRGGPRLQEIQYF.